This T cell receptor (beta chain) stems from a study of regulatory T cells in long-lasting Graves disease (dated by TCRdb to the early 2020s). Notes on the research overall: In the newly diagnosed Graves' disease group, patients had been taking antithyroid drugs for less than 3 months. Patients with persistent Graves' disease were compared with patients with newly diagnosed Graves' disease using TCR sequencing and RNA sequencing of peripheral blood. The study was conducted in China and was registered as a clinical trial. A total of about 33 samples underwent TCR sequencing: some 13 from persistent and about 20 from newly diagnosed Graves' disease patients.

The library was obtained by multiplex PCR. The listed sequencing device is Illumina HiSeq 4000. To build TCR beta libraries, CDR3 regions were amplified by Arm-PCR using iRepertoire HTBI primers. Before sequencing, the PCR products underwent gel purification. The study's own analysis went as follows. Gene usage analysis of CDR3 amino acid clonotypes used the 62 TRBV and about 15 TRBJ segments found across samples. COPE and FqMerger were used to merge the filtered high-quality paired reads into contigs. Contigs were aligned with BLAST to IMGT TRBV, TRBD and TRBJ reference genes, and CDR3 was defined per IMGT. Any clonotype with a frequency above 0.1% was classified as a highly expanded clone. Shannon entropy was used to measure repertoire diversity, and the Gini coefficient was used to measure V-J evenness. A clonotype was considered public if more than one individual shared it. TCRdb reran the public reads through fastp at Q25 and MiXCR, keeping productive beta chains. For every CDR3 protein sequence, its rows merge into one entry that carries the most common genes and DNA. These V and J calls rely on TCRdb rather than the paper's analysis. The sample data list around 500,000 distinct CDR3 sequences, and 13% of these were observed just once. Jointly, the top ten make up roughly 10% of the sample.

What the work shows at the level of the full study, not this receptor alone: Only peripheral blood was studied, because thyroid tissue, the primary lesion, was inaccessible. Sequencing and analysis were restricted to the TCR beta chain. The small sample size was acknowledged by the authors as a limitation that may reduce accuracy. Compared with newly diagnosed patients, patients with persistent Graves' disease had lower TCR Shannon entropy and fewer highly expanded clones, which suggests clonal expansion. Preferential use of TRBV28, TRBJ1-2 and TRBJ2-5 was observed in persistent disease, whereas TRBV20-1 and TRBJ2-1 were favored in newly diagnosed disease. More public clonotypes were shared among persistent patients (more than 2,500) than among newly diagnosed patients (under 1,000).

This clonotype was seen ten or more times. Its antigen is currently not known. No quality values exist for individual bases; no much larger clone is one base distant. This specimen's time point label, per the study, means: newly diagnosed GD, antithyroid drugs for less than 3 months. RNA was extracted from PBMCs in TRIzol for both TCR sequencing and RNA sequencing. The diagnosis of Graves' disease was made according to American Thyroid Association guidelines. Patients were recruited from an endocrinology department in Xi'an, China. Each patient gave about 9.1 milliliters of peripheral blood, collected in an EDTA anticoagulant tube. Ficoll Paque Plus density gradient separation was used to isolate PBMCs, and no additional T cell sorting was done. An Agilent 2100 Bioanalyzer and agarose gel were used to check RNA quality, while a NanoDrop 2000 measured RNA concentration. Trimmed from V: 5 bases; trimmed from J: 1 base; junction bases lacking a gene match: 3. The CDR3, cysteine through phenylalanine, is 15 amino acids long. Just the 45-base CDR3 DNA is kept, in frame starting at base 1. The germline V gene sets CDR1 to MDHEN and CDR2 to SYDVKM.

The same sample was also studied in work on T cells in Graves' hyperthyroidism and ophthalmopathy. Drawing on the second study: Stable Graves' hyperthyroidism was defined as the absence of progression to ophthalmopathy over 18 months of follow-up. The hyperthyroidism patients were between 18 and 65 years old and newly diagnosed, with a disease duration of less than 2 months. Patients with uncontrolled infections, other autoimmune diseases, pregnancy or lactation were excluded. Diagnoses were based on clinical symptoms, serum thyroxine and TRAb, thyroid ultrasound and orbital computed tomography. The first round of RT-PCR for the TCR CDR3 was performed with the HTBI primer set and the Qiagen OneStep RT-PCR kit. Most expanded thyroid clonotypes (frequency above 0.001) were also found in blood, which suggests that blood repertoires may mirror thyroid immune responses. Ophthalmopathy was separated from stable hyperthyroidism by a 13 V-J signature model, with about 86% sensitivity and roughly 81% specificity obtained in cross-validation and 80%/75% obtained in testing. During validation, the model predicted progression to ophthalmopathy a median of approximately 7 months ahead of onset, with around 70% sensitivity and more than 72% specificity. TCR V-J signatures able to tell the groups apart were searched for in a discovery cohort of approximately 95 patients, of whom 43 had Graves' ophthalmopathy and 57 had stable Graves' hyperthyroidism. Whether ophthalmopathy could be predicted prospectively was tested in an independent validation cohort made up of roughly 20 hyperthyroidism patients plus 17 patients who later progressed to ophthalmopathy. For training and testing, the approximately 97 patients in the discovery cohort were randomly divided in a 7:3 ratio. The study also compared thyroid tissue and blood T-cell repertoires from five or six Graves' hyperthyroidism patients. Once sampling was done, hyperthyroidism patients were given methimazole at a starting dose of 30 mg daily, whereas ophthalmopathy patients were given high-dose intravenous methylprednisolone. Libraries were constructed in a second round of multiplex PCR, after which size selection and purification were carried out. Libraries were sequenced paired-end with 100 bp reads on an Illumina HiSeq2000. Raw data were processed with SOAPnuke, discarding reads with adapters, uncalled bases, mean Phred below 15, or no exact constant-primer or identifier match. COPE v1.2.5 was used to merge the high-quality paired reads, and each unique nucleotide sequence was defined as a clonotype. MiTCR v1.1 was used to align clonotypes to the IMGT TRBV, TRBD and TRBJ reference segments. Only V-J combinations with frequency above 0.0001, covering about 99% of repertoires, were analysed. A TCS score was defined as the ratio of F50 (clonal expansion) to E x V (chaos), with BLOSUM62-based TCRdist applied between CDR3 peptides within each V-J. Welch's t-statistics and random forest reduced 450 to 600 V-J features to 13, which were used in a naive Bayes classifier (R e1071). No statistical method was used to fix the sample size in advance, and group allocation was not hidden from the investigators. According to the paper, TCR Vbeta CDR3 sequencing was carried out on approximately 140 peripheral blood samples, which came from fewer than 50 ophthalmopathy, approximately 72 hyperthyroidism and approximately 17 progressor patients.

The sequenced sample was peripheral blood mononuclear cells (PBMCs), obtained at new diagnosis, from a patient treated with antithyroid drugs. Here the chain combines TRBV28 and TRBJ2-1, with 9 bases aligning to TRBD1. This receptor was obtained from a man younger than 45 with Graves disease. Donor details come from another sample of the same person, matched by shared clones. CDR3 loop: CASSNRGRSYNEQFF. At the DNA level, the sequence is TGTGCCAGCAGTAACAGGGGGCGTTCCTACAATGAGCAGTTCTTC.